Following are 32 T cell receptor beta chains from one sample sequenced in a study of T cell changes during pregnancy in multiple sclerosis. TCRdb's copy holds only in-frame clones and misses some; the assay was immunoSEQ multiplex PCR. The sample contains under 50,000 clones, around 93% of which appear only once. The material was CD8+ T cells from peripheral blood mononuclear cells, obtained in the second trimester of pregnancy. These TCRs come from a female donor with multiple sclerosis, enrolled in a pregnancy study.

The chain is built from TRBV29-1 and TRBJ1-2; TRBD1 might be the D (6 bases). The V end lost 1 base, the J end lost 4 bases, and 16 bases lay between the germline ends. Per the germline V gene, CDR1 is SQVTM and CDR2 is ANQGSEA. The CDR3 covers 15 residues. This CDR3 reads CSVEGEGGWGYGYTF. The CDR3 DNA follows: TGCAGCGTTGAAGGCGAAGGGGGATGGGGCTATGGCTACACCTTC.

The CDR3 spells CASSPAIGGSYEQYF. Here the CDR3 DNA reads TGTGCCAGCAGCCCAGCTATCGGGGGGAGCTACGAGCAGTACTTC. The rearrangement uses TRBV5-4 and TRBJ2-7, with TRBD2 identical over 7 bases. Trimming at V came to 4 bases and at J to 3 bases, leaving 10 bases not matched to a gene. The CDR3 has 15 amino acids. The germline V gene has CDR1 SGHNT and CDR2 YYREEE (reference sequence).

The genes are TRBV19 and TRBJ1-5; D is undetermined. The V and J ends lost 3 bases and 6 bases respectively, with 12 bases between them. The CDR3 extends over 14 amino acids. The germline V gene has CDR1 LNHDA and CDR2 SQIVND (reference sequence). The CDR3 protein is CASSILGRGQPQHF. The DNA of the CDR3 is TGTGCCAGTAGTATTTTAGGGAGAGGTCAGCCCCAGCATTTT.

The chain employs TRBV4-3 and TRBJ1-1; 7 bases fit TRBD1. Germline V gives CDR1 LGHNA, CDR2 YSLEER. V was clipped by 3 bases and J by 8 bases; unmatched bases: 15. The CDR3 extends over 16 amino acids. In DNA, the CDR3 is TGCGCCAGCAGCCAGGCCCCGGGACAGAGCCACCTGGAAGCTTTCTTT. Translating gives CASSQAPGQSHLEAFF.

The chain combines TRBV7-8 with TRBJ2-7; maybe TRBD1 (6 bases). The length of the CDR3 is 14 residues. V lost 4 bases, J lost 0 bases, and 10 bases lay in between. In germline, CDR1 is SGHVS, CDR2 FQNEAQ. The CDR3 DNA is TGTGCCAGCAGCTCCCGGGACAACTCCTACGAGCAGTACTTC. Residues: CASSSRDNSYEQYF.

This rearrangement joins TRBV29-1 to TRBJ1-1, with unresolved D. Trimming pared 3 bases from V and 0 bases from J, leaving 8 bases between. Per the germline V gene, CDR1 is SQVTM and CDR2 is ANQGSEA. The CDR3 length is 13 residues. CDR3 sequence: CSVEERLNTEAFF. CDR3 coding DNA: TGCAGCGTTGAGGAGCGTTTGAACACTGAAGCTTTCTTT.

The chain has TRBV4-3 and TRBJ2-7; 10 bases map to TRBD1. J lost 2 bases, V lost 5 bases, and 9 bases had no gene match. The CDR3 runs to 16 residues. Germline lookup yields CDR1 LGHNA and CDR2 YSLEER. In DNA, the CDR3 is TGCGCCAGCAGCGTGCCCGGGACAGGGGCCCCCTACGAGCAGTACTTC. It is translated as CASSVPGTGAPYEQYF.

The chain joins TRBV29-1 to TRBJ1-4; D may be TRBD1 (5 bases). The CDR3 runs 14 residues. V was trimmed by 4 bases and J by 6 bases, leaving 15 bases between them. Germline CDR1 and CDR2: SQVTM and ANQGSEA. The CDR3 loop is CSVAHLSGDEKLFF. DNA of the CDR3: TGCAGCGTTGCTCACCTGTCGGGGGATGAAAAACTGTTTTTT.

The chain couples TRBV15 to TRBJ1-1, with 8 bases lining up with TRBD1. V lost 5 bases to trimming and J lost 6 bases; unmatched junction nucleotides: 2. The germline V gene encodes CDR1 LNHNV and CDR2 YYDKDF (reference sequence). The CDR3 is made up of 12 amino acids. CDR3 sequence (DNA): TGTGCCACCAGCGGACAGGGTTCTGAAGCTTTCTTT. The encoded protein is CATSGQGSEAFF.

The V call is TRBV6-6, the J call TRBJ2-6, with D hard to call. This CDR3 spans 14 amino acids. Germline V CDR1 and CDR2: MNHNY, SVGAGI (reference sequence). V was pared by 11 bases and J by 0 bases, with 11 bases between. The CDR3 bases are TGTGCCGCAAACAGTCCCTCTGGGGCCAACGTCCTGACTTTC. This gives the protein CAANSPSGANVLTF.

The chain uses TRBV4-1 and TRBJ2-5, with 7 nucleotides matching TRBD2. CDR1 is MGHRA, CDR2 YSYEKL, per germline. This CDR3 is built from 16 residues. The trim removed 4 bases at V and 3 bases at J, leaving 11 bases unmatched. CDR3 in DNA: TGCGCCAGCAGCCCCGGAGGGTCGGCGGGGGAAGAGACCCAGTACTTC. This encodes CASSPGGSAGEETQYF.

The rearrangement links TRBV29-1 to TRBJ1-2; D is uncertain. CDR3 size: 13 residues. The germline V gene encodes CDR1 SQVTM and CDR2 ANQGSEA. Trimming removed 3 bases from V and 2 bases from J, with 10 bases in between. The CDR3 loop is CSVERASNYGYTF. CDR3 nucleotide sequence: TGCAGCGTTGAGAGGGCTTCGAACTATGGCTACACCTTC. Full variable domain (remainder filled in from reference TRBV29-1 and TRBJ1-2): SAVISQKPSRDICQRGTSLTIQCQVDSQVTMMFWYRQQPGQSLTLIATANQGSEATYESGFVIDKFPISRPNLTFSTLTVSNMSPEDSSIYLCSVERASNYGYTFGSGTRLTVV.

V and J are TRBV11-2 and TRBJ2-7; possibly TRBD1 for D (6 bases). Per the germline V gene, CDR1 is SGHAT and CDR2 is FQNNGV. V was clipped by 1 base and J by 3 bases, with 10 bases between them. The CDR3 runs 14 residues. The CDR3 DNA is TGTGCCAGCAGCTTAGGGCTAGGGGGCTACGAGCAGTACTTC. It encodes CASSLGLGGYEQYF.

The chain joins TRBV7-3 to TRBJ2-3, with 11 bases that match TRBD2. CDR1 SGHTA and CDR2 FQGTGA come from the germline V gene. After removal of 5 bases from V and 7 bases from J, the junction contained 8 bases not matched to a gene. The CDR3 is made up of 15 amino acids. The CDR3 spells CASSPSGGSSNTQYF. CDR3 coding DNA: TGTGCCAGCAGCCCTAGCGGGGGGTCCTCCAATACGCAGTATTTT.

The chain links TRBV7-9 to TRBJ1-4; D might be TRBD1 (6 bases). Germline CDR1 and CDR2: SEHNR and FQNEAQ (reference sequence). The V end was cut by 3 bases, the J end by 8 bases, with 13 bases between. This CDR3 contains 14 residues. CDR3 sequence: CASSFTGPFEKLFF. DNA of the CDR3: TGTGCCAGCAGCTTCACAGGGCCGTTCGAAAAACTGTTTTTT.

V usage is TRBV7-2 and J usage is TRBJ2-7; D possibly corresponds to TRBD2 (5 bases). This CDR3 has 11 amino acids. V dropped 7 bases and J dropped 6 bases, with 10 bases sitting between them. Germline lookup yields CDR1 SGHTA and CDR2 FQGNSA. The CDR3 DNA is TGTGCCAGCAAGTCGGCGGGCGAGCAGTACTTC. Translating it yields CASKSAGEQYF.

This clone occurred a few times. This rearrangement joins TRBV14 to TRBJ1-1; TRBD1 matches 7 bases. V was clipped by 5 bases and J by 0 bases; unmatched bases: 9. Germline CDR1 and CDR2: SGHDN and FVKESK. The CDR3 extends over 16 amino acids. CDR3: CASSTEQGRMNTEAFF. The CDR3 DNA follows: TGTGCCAGCAGCACCGAACAGGGGAGGATGAACACTGAAGCTTTCTTT.

The chain uses TRBV4-3 and TRBJ2-5; 15 bases align to TRBD2. V shed 4 bases and J 4 bases; nucleotides not matched to a gene: 4. The CDR3 is made up of 16 amino acids. In germline, CDR1 is LGHNA, CDR2 YSLEER. Written as DNA, the CDR3 is TGCGCCAGCAGCCCCGGACTAGCGGGGGGGCGAGAGACCCAGTACTTC. It specifies CASSPGLAGGRETQYF.

The V call is TRBV13, the J call TRBJ2-7, with 12 positions matching TRBD2. J was trimmed by 0 bases and V by 3 bases; bases with no gene match: 3. CDR1 and CDR2 (germline): PRHDT, FYEKMQ (reference sequence). This CDR3 has 16 residues. CDR3 loop: CASSFRLAGDSYEQYF. The DNA of the CDR3 is TGTGCCAGCAGCTTCCGACTAGCGGGAGACTCCTACGAGCAGTACTTC. The variable domain in full, with the rest retrieved from reference TRBV13 and TRBJ2-7, is AAGVIQSPRHLIKEKRETATLKCYPIPRHDTVYWYQQGPGQDPQFLISFYEKMQSDKGSIPDRFSAQQFSDYHSELNMSSLELGDSALYFCASSFRLAGDSYEQYFGPGTRLTVT.

The chain carries TRBV4-1 and TRBJ2-3; D may be TRBD1 (6 bases). V dropped 3 bases and J dropped 2 bases, with 15 bases sitting between them. Per the germline V gene, CDR1 is MGHRA and CDR2 is YSYEKL. This CDR3 spans 16 amino acids. In DNA form, the CDR3 reads TGCGCCAGCAGCCACCCAGGGACAACCTACACAGATACGCAGTATTTT. Its protein product is CASSHPGTTYTDTQYF.

This clone was picked up one time. The chain combines TRBV5-1 with TRBJ2-5; TRBD1 aligns across 7 bases. This CDR3 is built from 14 residues. With 0 bases clipped from V and 5 bases from J, the junction kept 4 bases outside the gene matches. Per the germline V gene, CDR1 is SGHRS and CDR2 is YFSETQ. CDR3 amino acids: CASSLGQGVETQYF. The DNA of the CDR3 is TGCGCCAGCAGCTTGGGGCAGGGGGTGGAGACCCAGTACTTC. The full variable domain, completed using reference TRBV5-1 and TRBJ2-5, is KAGVTQTPRYLIKTRGQQVTLSCSPISGHRSVSWYQQTPGQGLQFLFEYFSETQRNKGNFPGRFSGRQFSNSRSEMNVSTLELGDSALYLCASSLGQGVETQYFGPGTRLLVL.

The chain couples TRBV9 to TRBJ2-1, with a weak D call TRBD2 (6 bases). This CDR3 is built from 15 residues. Germline assignment: CDR1 SGDLS and CDR2 YYNGEE. The ends were cut back, 2 bases at V and 0 bases at J, with 9 bases in the middle. The CDR3 DNA reads TGTGCCAGCAGCGTCGGGGGTGCCTCCTACAATGAGCAGTTCTTC. Translating gives CASSVGGASYNEQFF.

This clone was detected once. This CDR3 reads CASSQDLPGSGNTIYF. For the CDR3, the DNA is TGCGCCAGCAGCCAAGATCTGCCAGGCTCTGGAAACACCATATATTTT. V and J are TRBV4-3 and TRBJ1-3; D is ambiguous. The germline gives CDR1 LGHNA, CDR2 YSLEER. The CDR3 covers 16 residues. The V and J ends lost 0 bases and 0 bases respectively, with 9 bases between them.

The chain couples TRBV27 to TRBJ2-7; possible D gene TRBD1, 6 bases. The CDR3 is 16 amino acids. With 3 bases removed from V and 1 base from J, the gap between germline ends came to 16 bases. Germline values: CDR1 MNHEY, CDR2 SMNVEV (reference sequence). This chain's CDR3 is CASSLFTGTPSYEQYF. CDR3 coding DNA: TGTGCCAGCAGTTTGTTTACCGGGACACCTTCCTACGAGCAGTACTTC.

The chain has TRBV19 and TRBJ2-2; D is uncertain. Per germline, CDR1 LNHDA and CDR2 SQIVND (reference sequence). The V gene lost 7 bases and the J gene lost 4 bases, with 4 bases spanning the gap. The CDR3 spans 11 residues. CDR3 DNA: TGTGCCAGTACGCGCACCGGGGAGCTGTTTTTT. Translated: CASTRTGELFF.

J is TRBJ1-4 and V is TRBV6-6, with 8 bases fitting TRBD1. Trimming at V came to 2 bases and at J to 3 bases, leaving 2 bases not matched to a gene. The germline V gene encodes CDR1 MNHNY and CDR2 SVGAGI (reference sequence). The CDR3 is 15 amino acids. CDR3 amino acids: CASSYVQGANEKLFF. The CDR3 DNA follows: TGTGCCAGCAGTTACGTACAGGGGGCTAATGAAAAACTGTTTTTT.

The CDR3 DNA reads as TGTGCCAGTAGTATCCTAGGGGGGGCGGGTCAGCCCCAGCATTTT. Translation: CASSILGGAGQPQHF. The rearrangement links TRBV19 to TRBJ1-5; D is perhaps TRBD1 (6 bases). V was pared by 3 bases and J by 6 bases, with 15 bases between. The germline V gene encodes CDR1 LNHDA and CDR2 SQIVND (reference sequence). CDR3 size: 15 residues.

This clone was observed a single time. The chain uses TRBV14 and TRBJ1-6; D not certain. Trimming removed 3 bases from V and 10 bases from J, with 25 bases in between. The germline gives CDR1 SGHDN, CDR2 FVKESK. The CDR3 sequence is 18 residues long. CDR3 DNA: TGTGCCAGCAGCCATAAACCCGGCCCCTCCGGGAGGTGGTCACCCCTCCACTTT. Translated, it gives CASSHKPGPSGRWSPLHF.

V and J are TRBV5-1 and TRBJ2-7, with D possibly being TRBD2 (6 bases). The CDR3 has 14 amino acids. Trimming cost V 0 bases and J 2 bases, with 9 bases left between them. Germline V gives CDR1 SGHRS, CDR2 YFSETQ. The DNA of the CDR3 is TGCGCCAGCAGCTTGGTCGGGAGACCCTACGAGCAGTACTTC. This translates into CASSLVGRPYEQYF.

V gene TRBV6-4 combines with J gene TRBJ1-1, with D perhaps matching TRBD1 (6 bases). The ends were cut back, 5 bases at V and 4 bases at J, with 17 bases in the middle. Germline assignment: CDR1 MRHNA and CDR2 SNTAGT. The CDR3 has 15 amino acids. CDR3 coding DNA: TGTGCCAGCAGTCCGCAGCAGGGGAGAGGCACTGAAGCTTTCTTT. It codes for CASSPQQGRGTEAFF.

The chain combines TRBV2 with TRBJ1-2, with TRBD1 as a possible D gene (6 bases). The germline gives CDR1 SNHLY, CDR2 FYNNEI. This CDR3 is 11 amino acids long. Trimming removed 10 bases at V and 6 bases at J, with 12 bases between. The CDR3 DNA reads as TGTGCCACCAGACAGGTGAATGGCTACACCTTC. Its translation: CATRQVNGYTF.

The chain carries TRBV2 and TRBJ1-2, with D possibly being TRBD1 (6 bases). The CDR3 extends over 13 amino acids. Per the germline V gene, CDR1 is SNHLY and CDR2 is FYNNEI. The V and J ends lost 7 bases and 4 bases respectively, with 13 bases between them. This CDR3 reads CASKGEGSYGYTF. CDR3 coding DNA: TGTGCCAGCAAGGGGGAGGGGAGCTATGGCTACACCTTC.